This is a list of T cell receptor beta chains from one sample in a study of blood T cells in healthy people across ages. TCRdb re-analysed the 5' RACE reads in MiXCR, keeping a single row per CDR3 protein. The sample shows approximately 800,000 distinct CDR3 sequences, less than 70% of them seen only once. The sample comprised blood. Every receptor here comes from a man aged 80 or over in good health. Each CDR3 is given with its conserved first and last residue. A D gene is named only where the DNA matches it firmly. Size tells how often a clone was seen (once, few, many) or the class of an expanded clone, and some rows leave it out.

d_gene: NA; j_gene: TRBJ2-7; len: 13; abundance: NA; v_gene: TRBV29-1; CDR3nt: TGCAGCGTTGGGTTCTTGGTACCCTACGAGCAGTACTTC; CDR3aa: CSVGFLVPYEQYF
d_gene: NA; j_gene: TRBJ1-1; len: 15; abundance: NA; v_gene: TRBV10-3; CDR3nt: TGTGCCATCAGTGATCGTCCGGGGTCGAACACTGAAGCTTTCTTT; CDR3aa: CAISDRPGSNTEAFF
d_gene: NA; j_gene: TRBJ2-6; len: 15; abundance: few; v_gene: TRBV5-1; CDR3nt: TGCGCCAGCACACCAGCCCCGTCTGGGGCCAACGTCCTGACTTTC; CDR3aa: CASTPAPSGANVLTF
d_gene: TRBD1; j_gene: TRBJ1-2; len: 15; abundance: few; v_gene: TRBV7-9; CDR3nt: TGTGCCCCGGGGTGGGACAGGGGCCATAACTATGGCTACACCTTC; CDR3aa: CAPGWDRGHNYGYTF
d_gene: NA; j_gene: TRBJ2-4; len: 15; abundance: NA; v_gene: TRBV7-9; CDR3nt: TGTGCCAGCAGCTTACAGGTCTCAGCCAAAAACATTCAGTACTTC; CDR3aa: CASSLQVSAKNIQYF
d_gene: TRBD2; j_gene: TRBJ2-1; len: 16; abundance: NA; v_gene: TRBV6-5; CDR3nt: TGTGCCAGCAGTTACGCCCGGGGTAGCGGGAGTAATGAGCAGTTCTTC; CDR3aa: CASSYARGSGSNEQFF
d_gene: NA; j_gene: TRBJ1-3; len: 16; abundance: NA; v_gene: TRBV27; CDR3nt: TGTGCCAGCAGTTTATCATGGCAGGGGAGTGGAAACACCATATATTTT; CDR3aa: CASSLSWQGSGNTIYF
d_gene: TRBD2; j_gene: TRBJ2-5; len: 15; abundance: NA; v_gene: TRBV20-1; CDR3nt: TGCAGTGCTACCGCACTAGCGGGTTTACAAGAGACCCAGTACTTC; CDR3aa: CSATALAGLQETQYF
d_gene: TRBD1; j_gene: TRBJ2-7; len: 16; abundance: few; v_gene: TRBV25-1; CDR3nt: TGTGCCAGCAGTGATTGGTCTGAAGCGAGGGGGCTCGAGCAGTACTTC; CDR3aa: CASSDWSEARGLEQYF
d_gene: TRBD2; j_gene: TRBJ2-7; len: 16; abundance: NA; v_gene: TRBV7-2; CDR3nt: TGTGCCAGCAACCAGCCGGGACTAGGGAGCTCCTACGAGCAGTACTTC; CDR3aa: CASNQPGLGSSYEQYF
d_gene: NA; j_gene: TRBJ2-2; len: 13; abundance: NA; v_gene: TRBV7-9; CDR3nt: TGTGCCAGCAGCCCAGGAGGGTCCGGGGAGCTGTTTTTT; CDR3aa: CASSPGGSGELFF
d_gene: NA; j_gene: TRBJ2-3; len: 13; abundance: once; v_gene: TRBV12-3/TRBV12-4; CDR3nt: TGTGCCAGCTCCCCAACACTAGGCAGATACGCGTATTTT; CDR3aa: CASSPTLGRYAYF
d_gene: TRBD1; j_gene: TRBJ2-7; len: 15; abundance: NA; v_gene: TRBV9; CDR3nt: TGTGGCAGCAGCGTAGCCGGGACAGAGCTCTACGAGCAGTACTTC; CDR3aa: CGSSVAGTELYEQYF
d_gene: NA; j_gene: TRBJ2-7; len: 14; abundance: NA; v_gene: TRBV11-2; CDR3nt: TGTGCCAGCAGCTTTAGAGGGGGAAGGGGTGAGCAGTACTTC; CDR3aa: CASSFRGGRGEQYF
d_gene: TRBD2; j_gene: TRBJ2-7; len: 14; abundance: NA; v_gene: TRBV18; CDR3nt: TGTGCCAGCTCACTCCGGGGCGGGAGCTCCGAGCAGTACTTC; CDR3aa: CASSLRGGSSEQYF
d_gene: NA; j_gene: TRBJ2-5; len: 14; abundance: few; v_gene: TRBV20-1; CDR3nt: TGCAGTGCTAGCATAACCGGGACTACCAGGGGGCAGTACTTC; CDR3aa: CSASITGTTRGQYF
d_gene: NA; j_gene: TRBJ2-3; len: 14; abundance: NA; v_gene: TRBV2; CDR3nt: TGTGCCAGCGAGGCGGGTGGGTCAGCAGATACGCAGTATTTT; CDR3aa: CASEAGGSADTQYF
d_gene: TRBD2; j_gene: TRBJ2-7; len: 14; abundance: few; v_gene: TRBV10-3; CDR3nt: TGTGCCATCAGTGACTTCTCGGCGGGAGGAGGGAAGTACTTC; CDR3aa: CAISDFSAGGGKYF
d_gene: NA; j_gene: TRBJ1-3; len: 15; abundance: NA; v_gene: TRBV28; CDR3nt: TGTGCCAGCAGCCGGGGTCCAAGCTCTGGAAACACCATATATTTT; CDR3aa: CASSRGPSSGNTIYF
d_gene: TRBD1; j_gene: TRBJ2-1; len: 13; abundance: few; v_gene: TRBV10-3; CDR3nt: TGTGCCATCAGTTGGGACAGCGGCAATGAGCAGTTCTTC; CDR3aa: CAISWDSGNEQFF
d_gene: NA; j_gene: TRBJ1-4; len: 15; abundance: NA; v_gene: TRBV3-1; CDR3nt: TGTGCCAGCAGCCAAGATGTAGGGGATAATGAAAAACTGTTTTTT; CDR3aa: CASSQDVGDNEKLFF
d_gene: NA; j_gene: TRBJ2-7; len: 15; abundance: once; v_gene: TRBV5-1; CDR3nt: TGCGCCAGCAGCTTGTTGGGTGACAGTATCTACGAGCAGTACTTC; CDR3aa: CASSLLGDSIYEQYF
d_gene: TRBD2; j_gene: TRBJ2-3; len: 14; abundance: NA; v_gene: TRBV5-1; CDR3nt: TGCGCCAGCAGCTTTGGGGGGGAGCACAGATACGCGTATTTT; CDR3aa: CASSFGGEHRYAYF
d_gene: TRBD1; j_gene: TRBJ2-7; len: 16; abundance: few; v_gene: TRBV9; CDR3nt: TGTGCCAGCAGCCGTGGGCGTGGGACAGGGGTTTACGAGCAGTACTTC; CDR3aa: CASSRGRGTGVYEQYF
d_gene: NA; j_gene: TRBJ2-7; len: 14; abundance: NA; v_gene: TRBV10-3; CDR3nt: TGTGCCATCAGCATAGGACGAACGGGGGACGAGCAGTACTTC; CDR3aa: CAISIGRTGDEQYF
d_gene: NA; j_gene: TRBJ2-1; len: 13; abundance: NA; v_gene: TRBV6-1; CDR3nt: TGTGCCAGCCGGACCGCCCCGATTGCTGAGCAGTTCTTC; CDR3aa: CASRTAPIAEQFF
d_gene: NA; j_gene: TRBJ2-7; len: 12; abundance: few; v_gene: TRBV29-1; CDR3nt: TGCAGCGTTGTTCCAGGCACCTACGAGCAGTACTTC; CDR3aa: CSVVPGTYEQYF
d_gene: NA; j_gene: TRBJ2-5; len: 14; abundance: NA; v_gene: TRBV5-1; CDR3nt: TGCGCCAGCAGCCGAACGGGGGATCAGGAGACCCAGTACTTC; CDR3aa: CASSRTGDQETQYF
d_gene: NA; j_gene: TRBJ2-5; len: 16; abundance: NA; v_gene: TRBV2; CDR3nt: TGTGCCAGCAGCCGTTTTCTCCCGGCTAGCCAGGAGACCCAGTACTTC; CDR3aa: CASSRFLPASQETQYF
d_gene: NA; j_gene: TRBJ1-5; len: 14; abundance: NA; v_gene: TRBV5-1; CDR3nt: TGCGCCAGCAGCTTGGGGGCAGGGTTTCAGCCCCAGCATTTT; CDR3aa: CASSLGAGFQPQHF
d_gene: TRBD1; j_gene: TRBJ2-4; len: 13; abundance: NA; v_gene: TRBV27; CDR3nt: TGTGCCAGCAGGGACAGACAGGGTCGCGGTCAGTACTTC; CDR3aa: CASRDRQGRGQYF
d_gene: NA; j_gene: TRBJ2-5; len: 16; abundance: NA; v_gene: TRBV7-3; CDR3nt: TGTGCCAGCAGCTTGGGACGGCGGGGCTACCAAGAGACCCAGTACTTC; CDR3aa: CASSLGRRGYQETQYF
d_gene: TRBD2; j_gene: TRBJ2-1; len: 16; abundance: NA; v_gene: TRBV7-9; CDR3nt: TGTGCCAGCAGCCGACGACTAGCGGGATCGGTTAATGAGCAGTTCTTC; CDR3aa: CASSRRLAGSVNEQFF
d_gene: TRBD1; j_gene: TRBJ2-6; len: 16; abundance: once; v_gene: TRBV5-1; CDR3nt: TGCGCCAGCAGCGAGACAGGGGGCTCAGGGGCCAACGTCCTGACTTTC; CDR3aa: CASSETGGSGANVLTF
d_gene: NA; j_gene: TRBJ1-2; len: 14; abundance: few; v_gene: TRBV27; CDR3nt: TGTGCCAGCAGTCCCGCTCTGGGAATAGATGGCTACACCTTC; CDR3aa: CASSPALGIDGYTF